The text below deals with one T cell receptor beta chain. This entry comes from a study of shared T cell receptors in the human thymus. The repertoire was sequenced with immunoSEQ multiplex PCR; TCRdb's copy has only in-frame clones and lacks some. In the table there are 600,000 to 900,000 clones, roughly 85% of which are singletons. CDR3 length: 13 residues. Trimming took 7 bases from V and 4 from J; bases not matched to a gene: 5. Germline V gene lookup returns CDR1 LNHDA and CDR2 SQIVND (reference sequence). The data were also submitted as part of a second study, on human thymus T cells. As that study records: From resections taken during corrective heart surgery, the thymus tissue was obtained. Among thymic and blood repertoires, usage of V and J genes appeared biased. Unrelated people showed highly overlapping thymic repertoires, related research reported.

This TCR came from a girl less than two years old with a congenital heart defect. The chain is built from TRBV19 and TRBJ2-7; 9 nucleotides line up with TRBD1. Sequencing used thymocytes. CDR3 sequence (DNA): TGTGCCAGTAATACCGGGACAGGGTACGAGCAGTACTTC. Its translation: CASNTGTGYEQYF.